The present T cell receptor (beta chain) was sequenced within a study of breast tumors, draining lymph nodes, adjacent tissues. Study-wide points: Tumor and nontumor repertoires were significantly more similar in luminal-like than in basal-like breast cancer. Findings are consistent with lymph node origin and intratumoral expansion of most tumor T cells. The lymph node origin of tumor T cells was framed as consistent with a hypothesis, not demonstrated. Compared with lymph nodes, tumors were less diverse; compared with nontumor tissue, more.

TCRdb reprocessed the multiplex PCR reads via MiXCR and lists one record per CDR3 protein. The sample includes 200,000 to 250,000 distinct CDR3 sequences, 34% seen only once; the top ten take roughly 3.5%. Trimming took 5 bases from V and 5 from J, leaving 12 bases between them. The CDR3 runs 13 residues. CDR1 and CDR2 from the germline V gene are MGHRA and YSYEKL. Samples came from axillary lymph nodes draining the breast cancer. Comments on this clonotype: Its matching antigen is unknown.

The chain joins TRBV4-1 to TRBJ1-1; D unresolved. The sequence came from a female donor with breast cancer. Some clones in this sample may be carry-over from other donors' samples. Material: axillary lymph node tissue. This CDR3 is CASSAQEGTEAFF. In nucleotides, the CDR3 is TGCGCCAGCAGCGCCCAGGAAGGAACTGAAGCTTTCTTT.